Shown below are 13 T cell receptor beta chains from a single sample sequenced in a study of CD8+CD57+ T cells in acquired aplastic anemia. Patients picked for sequencing had shown CD8+CD57+ cell expansion detected by flow cytometry. Both TCR beta VDJ combination and CDR3 sequence profiling were carried out. Genomic DNA was the template for this profiling. TCRdb processed the reads anew with MiXCR; each CDR3 protein has one entry. The sample yields about 470,000 distinct CDR3 sequences, approximately 32% seen once. Material for sequencing was sorted CD4+, CD8+, or CD8+CD57+ T cells (not recorded which) from PBMCs. Receptor source: a human donor with aplastic anemia.

This chain links TRBV2 with TRBJ2-7, with D perhaps TRBD1 (6 bases). Germline values: CDR1 SNHLY, CDR2 FYNNEI. The CDR3 contains 13 residues. Trimming removed 5 bases at V and 3 bases at J, with 11 bases between. The CDR3 protein is CASSKQGFYEQYF. The DNA of the CDR3 is TGTGCCAGCAGTAAACAGGGTTTCTACGAGCAGTACTTC.

There are a few counts of this clonotype. The chain recombines TRBV5-1 with TRBJ1-1, with 7 bases matching TRBD1. Germline V lookup: CDR1 SGHRS, CDR2 YFSETQ. The CDR3 spans 14 residues. After removal of 5 bases from V and 4 bases from J, the junction contained 8 bases not matched to a gene. DNA for the CDR3: TGCGCCAGCAGTTTGACAGGGAAGGGCACTGAAGCTTTCTTT. Protein product: CASSLTGKGTEAFF. The full variable domain, with the rest looked up from reference TRBV5-1 and TRBJ1-1, is KAGVTQTPRYLIKTRGQQVTLSCSPISGHRSVSWYQQTPGQGLQFLFEYFSETQRNKGNFPGRFSGRQFSNSRSEMNVSTLELGDSALYLCASSLTGKGTEAFFGQGTRLTVV.

This clonotype was found many times. The V call is TRBV19, the J call TRBJ1-6, with a possible D match to TRBD1 (6 bases). Between the trimmed V and J ends, which lost 3 bases and 5 bases, there was a span of 11 bases. CDR3 size: 15 residues. Germline V lookup: CDR1 LNHDA, CDR2 SQIVND (reference sequence). Here the CDR3 reads CASSIEGVDNSPLHF. DNA for the CDR3: TGTGCCAGTAGTATTGAGGGGGTTGATAATTCACCCCTCCACTTT.

This sequence joins TRBV5-8 and TRBJ2-1; D gene unclear. The CDR3 consists of 15 residues. Germline V lookup: CDR1 SGHTS, CDR2 YDEGEE. Trimming took 0 bases from V and 2 from J, leaving 9 bases between them. CDR3 protein: CASSLGSQTYNEQFF. The CDR3 nucleotides read TGTGCCAGCAGCTTGGGTTCCCAGACCTACAATGAGCAGTTCTTC.

In its sample, this clonotype was seen a few times. The chain combines TRBV6-6 with TRBJ1-2; TRBD1 might be the D (6 bases). Germline V lookup: CDR1 MNHNY, CDR2 SVGAGI (reference sequence). V gave up 0 bases and J gave up 2 bases, with 10 bases separating them. The CDR3 runs to 15 residues. For the CDR3, the DNA is TGTGCCAGCAGTTACTCGAAGGGGGGGAACTATGGCTACACCTTC. It encodes CASSYSKGGNYGYTF.

This chain connects TRBV2 to TRBJ2-1; D may correspond to TRBD1 or TRBD2 (5 bases each). From germline, CDR1 is SNHLY and CDR2 FYNNEI. This CDR3 comprises 13 residues. V was trimmed by 7 bases and J by 9 bases, leaving 16 bases between them. DNA for the CDR3: TGTGCCAGCACTCCCGGGGACCGAGGTGAGCAGTTCTTC. Amino acids: CASTPGDRGEQFF.

This clonotype has just a few counts. This chain connects TRBV6-1 to TRBJ2-6; D remains ambiguous. Germline CDR1 and CDR2: MNHNS and SASEGT. V lost 4 bases and J 0 bases, leaving 10 bases between the germline ends. The CDR3 loop spans 16 amino acids. The CDR3 loop reads CASSGRPNSGANVLTF. In DNA, the CDR3 is TGTGCCAGCAGTGGCCGACCGAACTCTGGGGCCAACGTCCTGACTTTC.

This clonotype was counted many times. The chain carries TRBV2 and TRBJ1-1; D not resolved. CDR1 and CDR2 (germline): SNHLY, FYNNEI. V lost 4 bases and J lost 0, with 9 bases in between. The CDR3 runs 14 residues. The CDR3 sequence is CASSVARMNTEAFF. CDR3 nucleotide sequence: TGTGCCAGCAGTGTGGCGAGAATGAACACTGAAGCTTTCTTT.

This chain's CDR3 is CASSMFPSGANVLTF. The CDR3 DNA follows: TGTGCCAGTAGTATGTTCCCCTCTGGGGCCAACGTCCTGACTTTC. The V gene is TRBV19, the J gene TRBJ2-6; no firm D call. The CDR3 covers 15 residues. Looked up from germline, CDR1 is LNHDA and CDR2 is SQIVND (reference sequence). V lost 3 bases to trimming and J lost 0 bases, with 6 bases between them.

Notes on this clonotype: This likely traces to a read error, being one base from a far larger clone. J is TRBJ1-2 and V is TRBV5-1, with 7 bases identical to TRBD1. This CDR3 is 13 amino acids long. From germline, CDR1 is SGHRS and CDR2 YFSETQ. CDR3 sequence (DNA): TGCGCCAGCGGCTTGACAGGGAACTATGGCTACACCTTC. Amino acids: CASGLTGNYGYTF.

CDR3 protein: CATGLGTYEQYF. The CDR3 bases are TGTGCCACGGGGCTAGGGACCTACGAGCAGTACTTC. This chain links TRBV15 with TRBJ2-7; D may be TRBD1 (5 bases). Germline V gene sequence: CDR1 LNHNV, CDR2 YYDKDF (reference sequence). The CDR3 is 12 residues long. Trimming stripped 9 bases from V and 2 bases from J, with 11 bases between.

Worth noting for this clonotype: This may arise from a read error, as a much more abundant clone is one base away. The chain's CDR3 is CASSPRRGQLQHF. The CDR3 region has the DNA TGTGCCAGCAGCCCAAGGCGGGGTCAGCTCCAGCATTTT. The chain joins TRBV19 to TRBJ1-5, with no clear D. The CDR3 is 13 residues long. Germline V gene data show CDR1 as LNHDA and CDR2 as SQIVND (reference sequence).

In this sample, this clonotype turned up many times. The CDR3 loop is CASSQEPRYEQYF. The CDR3 DNA sequence: TGCGCCAGCAGCCAAGAGCCACGGTACGAGCAGTACTTC. J is TRBJ2-7 and V is TRBV4-3; D uncertain. Germline loops: CDR1 LGHNA, CDR2 YSLEER. This CDR3 region has 13 residues. Deletions cut 0 bases from V and 4 bases from J, with 7 bases between.